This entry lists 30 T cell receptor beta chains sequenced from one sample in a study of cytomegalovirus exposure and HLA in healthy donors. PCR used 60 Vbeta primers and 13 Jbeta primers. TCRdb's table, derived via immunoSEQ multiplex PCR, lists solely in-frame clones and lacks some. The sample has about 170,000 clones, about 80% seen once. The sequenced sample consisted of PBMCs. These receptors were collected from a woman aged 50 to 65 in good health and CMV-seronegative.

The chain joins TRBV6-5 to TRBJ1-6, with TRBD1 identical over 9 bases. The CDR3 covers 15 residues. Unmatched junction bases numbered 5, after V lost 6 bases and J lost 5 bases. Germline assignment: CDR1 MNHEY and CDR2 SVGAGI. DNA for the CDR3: TGTGCCAGCAGACGAAGGACAGGGGATAATTCACCCCTCCACTTT. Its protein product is CASRRRTGDNSPLHF.

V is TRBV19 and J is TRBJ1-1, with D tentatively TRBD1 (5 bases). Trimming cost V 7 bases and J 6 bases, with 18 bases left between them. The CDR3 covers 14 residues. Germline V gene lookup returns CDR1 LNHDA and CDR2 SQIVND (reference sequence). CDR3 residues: CASTHGGAVAEAFF. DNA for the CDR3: TGTGCCAGTACCCATGGAGGGGCTGTGGCTGAAGCTTTCTTT.

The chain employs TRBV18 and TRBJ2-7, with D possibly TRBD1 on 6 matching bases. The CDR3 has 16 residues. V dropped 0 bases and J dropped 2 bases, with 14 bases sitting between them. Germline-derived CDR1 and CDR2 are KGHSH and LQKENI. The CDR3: CASSPPRQGKTYEQYF. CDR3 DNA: TGTGCCAGCTCACCACCACGCCAGGGGAAAACCTACGAGCAGTACTTC.

The CDR3 sequence is CASQSSREAGNQPQHF. Here the CDR3 DNA reads TGTGCCAGCCAGTCTTCCAGGGAAGCAGGCAATCAGCCCCAGCATTTT. The chain joins TRBV7-2 to TRBJ1-5, with a weak D call TRBD1 (5 bases). V lost 8 bases, J lost 2 bases, and 19 bases lay in between. CDR3 length equals 16 residues. From germline, CDR1 is SGHTA and CDR2 FQGNSA.

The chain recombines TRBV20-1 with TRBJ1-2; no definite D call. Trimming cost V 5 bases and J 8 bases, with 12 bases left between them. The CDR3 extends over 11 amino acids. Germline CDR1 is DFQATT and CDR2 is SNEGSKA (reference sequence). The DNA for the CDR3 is TGCAGTGCTCCTTGGGGAGAAGGCTACACCTTC. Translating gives CSAPWGEGYTF.

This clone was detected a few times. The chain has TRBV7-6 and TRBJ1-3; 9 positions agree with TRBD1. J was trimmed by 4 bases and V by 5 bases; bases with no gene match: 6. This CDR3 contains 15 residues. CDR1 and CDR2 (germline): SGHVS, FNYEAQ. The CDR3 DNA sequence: TGTGCCAGCAGCGTACAGGGGGCATCGGGAAACACCATATATTTT. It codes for CASSVQGASGNTIYF.

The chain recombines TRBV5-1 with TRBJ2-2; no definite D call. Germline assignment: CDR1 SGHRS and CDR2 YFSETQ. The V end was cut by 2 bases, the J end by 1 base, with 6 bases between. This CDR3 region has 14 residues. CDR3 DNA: TGCGCCAGCAGCTTAACAGTGAACACCGGGGAGCTGTTTTTT. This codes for CASSLTVNTGELFF.

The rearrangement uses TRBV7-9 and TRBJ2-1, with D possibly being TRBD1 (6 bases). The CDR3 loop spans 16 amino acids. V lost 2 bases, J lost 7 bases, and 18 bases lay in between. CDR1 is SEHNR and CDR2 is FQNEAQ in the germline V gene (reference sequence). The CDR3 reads CASSLLLGQTRNEQFF. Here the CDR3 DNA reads TGTGCCAGCAGCTTACTCTTAGGACAGACGAGGAATGAGCAGTTCTTC.

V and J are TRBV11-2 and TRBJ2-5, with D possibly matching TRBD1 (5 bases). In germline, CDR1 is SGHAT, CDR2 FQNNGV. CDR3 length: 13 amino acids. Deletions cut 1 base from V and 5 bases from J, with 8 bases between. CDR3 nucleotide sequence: TGTGCCAGCAGCTTAGCGACAGTGGAGACCCAGTACTTC. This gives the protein CASSLATVETQYF.

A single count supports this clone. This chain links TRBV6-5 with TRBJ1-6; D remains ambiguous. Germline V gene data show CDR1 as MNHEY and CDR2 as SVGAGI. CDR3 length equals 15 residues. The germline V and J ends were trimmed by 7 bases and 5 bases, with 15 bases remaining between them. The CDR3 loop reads CASTRRAGNNSPLHF. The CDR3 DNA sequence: TGTGCCAGCACTCGTAGGGCGGGGAATAATTCACCCCTCCACTTT.

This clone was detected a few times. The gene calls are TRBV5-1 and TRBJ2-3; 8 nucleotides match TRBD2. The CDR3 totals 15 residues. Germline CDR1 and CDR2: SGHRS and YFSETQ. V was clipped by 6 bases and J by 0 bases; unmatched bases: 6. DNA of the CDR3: TGCGCCAGCACCTATAGCGGGGCTAGCACAGATACGCAGTATTTT. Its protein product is CASTYSGASTDTQYF.

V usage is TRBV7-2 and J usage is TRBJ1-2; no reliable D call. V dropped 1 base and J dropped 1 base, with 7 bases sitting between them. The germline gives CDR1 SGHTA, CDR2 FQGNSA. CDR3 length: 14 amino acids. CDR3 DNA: TGTGCCAGCAGCTTAGGGGCTAATAACTATGGCTACACCTTC. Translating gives CASSLGANNYGYTF.

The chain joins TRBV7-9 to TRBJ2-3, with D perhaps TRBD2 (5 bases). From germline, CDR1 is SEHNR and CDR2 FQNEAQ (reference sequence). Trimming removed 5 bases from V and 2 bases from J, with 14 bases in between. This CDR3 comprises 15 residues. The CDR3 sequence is CASSPRLAATDTQYF. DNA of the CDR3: TGTGCCAGCAGCCCAAGGCTAGCCGCCACAGATACGCAGTATTTT.

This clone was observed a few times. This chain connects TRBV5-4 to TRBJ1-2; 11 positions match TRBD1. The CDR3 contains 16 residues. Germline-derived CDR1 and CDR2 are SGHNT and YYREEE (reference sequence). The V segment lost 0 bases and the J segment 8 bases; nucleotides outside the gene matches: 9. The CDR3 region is CASSLVTGTGGEGYTF. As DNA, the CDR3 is TGTGCCAGCAGCTTGGTAACCGGGACAGGGGGGGAAGGCTACACCTTC.

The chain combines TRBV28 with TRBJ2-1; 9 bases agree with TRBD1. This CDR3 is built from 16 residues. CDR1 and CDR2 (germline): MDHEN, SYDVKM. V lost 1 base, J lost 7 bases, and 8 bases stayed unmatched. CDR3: CASSLLGTGRENEQFF. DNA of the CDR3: TGTGCCAGCAGTTTATTGGGGACAGGGCGAGAAAATGAGCAGTTCTTC.

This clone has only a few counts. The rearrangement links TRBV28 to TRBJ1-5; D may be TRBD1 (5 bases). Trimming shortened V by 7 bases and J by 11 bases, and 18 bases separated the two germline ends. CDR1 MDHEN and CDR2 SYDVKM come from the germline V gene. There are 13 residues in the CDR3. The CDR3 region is CASMGPPKLAQHF. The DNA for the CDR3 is TGTGCCAGCATGGGGCCCCCCAAGTTGGCCCAGCATTTT.

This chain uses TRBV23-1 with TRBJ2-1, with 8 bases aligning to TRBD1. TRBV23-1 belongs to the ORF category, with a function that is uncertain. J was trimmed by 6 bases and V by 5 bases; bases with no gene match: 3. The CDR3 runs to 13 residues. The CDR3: CASSSDRANEQFF. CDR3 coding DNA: TGCGCCAGCAGTTCGGACAGGGCCAATGAGCAGTTCTTC.

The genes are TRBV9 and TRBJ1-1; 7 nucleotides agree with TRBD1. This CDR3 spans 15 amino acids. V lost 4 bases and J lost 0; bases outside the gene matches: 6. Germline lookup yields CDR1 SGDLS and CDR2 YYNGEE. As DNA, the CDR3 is TGTGCCAGCAGCCCCCACAGGGGTCTGAACACTGAAGCTTTCTTT. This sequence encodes CASSPHRGLNTEAFF.

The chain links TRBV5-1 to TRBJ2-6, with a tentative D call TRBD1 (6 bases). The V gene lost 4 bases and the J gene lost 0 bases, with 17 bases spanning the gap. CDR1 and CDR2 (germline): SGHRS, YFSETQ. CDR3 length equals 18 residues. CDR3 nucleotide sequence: TGCGCCAGCAGCCGCTGGGCAGGGGAGAGCTCTGGGGCCAACGTCCTGACTTTC. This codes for CASSRWAGESSGANVLTF.

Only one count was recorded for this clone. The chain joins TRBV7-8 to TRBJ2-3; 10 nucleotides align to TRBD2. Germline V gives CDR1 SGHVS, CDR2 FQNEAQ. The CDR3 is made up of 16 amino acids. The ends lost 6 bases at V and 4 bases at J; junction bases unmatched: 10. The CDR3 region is CASRGTGTSVSDTQYF. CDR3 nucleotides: TGTGCCAGCAGGGGAACCGGGACTAGCGTTTCAGATACGCAGTATTTT.

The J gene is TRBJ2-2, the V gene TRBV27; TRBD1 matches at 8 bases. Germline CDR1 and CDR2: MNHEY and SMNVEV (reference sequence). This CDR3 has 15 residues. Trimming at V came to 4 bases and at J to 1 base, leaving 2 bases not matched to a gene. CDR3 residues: CASSYGTGNTGELFF. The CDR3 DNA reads TGTGCCAGCAGTTACGGGACAGGGAACACCGGGGAGCTGTTTTTT.

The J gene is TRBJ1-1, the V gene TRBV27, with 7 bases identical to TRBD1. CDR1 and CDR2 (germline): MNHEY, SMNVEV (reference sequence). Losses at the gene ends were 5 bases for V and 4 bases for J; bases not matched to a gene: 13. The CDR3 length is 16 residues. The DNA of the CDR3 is TGTGCCAGCAGTCCGGCCGGCAGGGGGTTGGTCACTGAAGCTTTCTTT. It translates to CASSPAGRGLVTEAFF.

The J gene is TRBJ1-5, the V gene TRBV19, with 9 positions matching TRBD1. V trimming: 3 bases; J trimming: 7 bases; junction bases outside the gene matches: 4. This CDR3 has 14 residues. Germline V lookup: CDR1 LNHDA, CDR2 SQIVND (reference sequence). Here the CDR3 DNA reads TGTGCCAGTAGTATCGTCGGACAGGGGCAGCCCCAGCATTTT. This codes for CASSIVGQGQPQHF. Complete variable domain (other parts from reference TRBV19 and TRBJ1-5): DGGITQSPKYLFRKEGQNVTLSCEQNLNHDAMYWYRQDPGQGLRLIYYSQIVNDFQKGDIAEGYSVSREKKESFPLTVTSAQKNPTAFYLCASSIVGQGQPQHFGDGTRLSIL.

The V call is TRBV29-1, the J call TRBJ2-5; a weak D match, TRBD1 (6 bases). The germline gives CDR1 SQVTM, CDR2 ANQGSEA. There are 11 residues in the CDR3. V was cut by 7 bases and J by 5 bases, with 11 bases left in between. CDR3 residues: CSGQQGETQYF. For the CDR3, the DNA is TGCAGCGGGCAACAGGGTGAGACCCAGTACTTC. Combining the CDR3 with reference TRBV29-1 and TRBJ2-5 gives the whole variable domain SAVISQKPSRDICQRGTSLTIQCQVDSQVTMMFWYRQQPGQSLTLIATANQGSEATYESGFVIDKFPISRPNLTFSTLTVSNMSPEDSSIYLCSGQQGETQYFGPGTRLLVL.

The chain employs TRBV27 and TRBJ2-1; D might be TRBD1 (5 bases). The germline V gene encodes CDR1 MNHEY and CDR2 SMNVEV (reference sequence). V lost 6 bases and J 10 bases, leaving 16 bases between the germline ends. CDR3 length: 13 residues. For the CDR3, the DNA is TGTGCCAGCAGCCTGGGTTCGGACATCGAGCAGTTCTTC. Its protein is CASSLGSDIEQFF.

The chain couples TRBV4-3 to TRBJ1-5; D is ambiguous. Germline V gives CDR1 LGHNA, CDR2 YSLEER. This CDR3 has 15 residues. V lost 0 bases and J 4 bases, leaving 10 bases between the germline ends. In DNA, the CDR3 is TGCGCCAGCAGCCAAGAACACAGCCCTAATCAGCCCCAGCATTTT. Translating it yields CASSQEHSPNQPQHF.

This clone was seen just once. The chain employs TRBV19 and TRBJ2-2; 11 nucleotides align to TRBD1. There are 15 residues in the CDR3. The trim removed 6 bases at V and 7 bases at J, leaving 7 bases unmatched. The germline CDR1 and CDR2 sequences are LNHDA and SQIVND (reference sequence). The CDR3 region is CASRPDRGQGGELFF. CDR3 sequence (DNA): TGTGCCAGTAGGCCGGACAGGGGGCAAGGCGGGGAGCTGTTTTTT.

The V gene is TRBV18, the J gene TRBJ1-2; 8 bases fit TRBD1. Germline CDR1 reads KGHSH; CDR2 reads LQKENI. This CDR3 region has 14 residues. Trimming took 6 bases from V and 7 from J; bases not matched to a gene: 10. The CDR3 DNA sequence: TGTGCCAGCTCCCCCGAACAGGGGGTACTTGGCTACACCTTC. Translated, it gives CASSPEQGVLGYTF.

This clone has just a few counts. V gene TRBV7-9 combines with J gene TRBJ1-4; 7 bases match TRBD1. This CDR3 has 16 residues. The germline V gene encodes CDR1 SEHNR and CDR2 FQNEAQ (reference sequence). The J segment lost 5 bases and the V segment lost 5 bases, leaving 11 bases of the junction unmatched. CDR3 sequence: CASSVRVGTENEKLFF. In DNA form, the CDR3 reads TGTGCCAGCAGCGTCCGCGTTGGGACAGAGAATGAAAAACTGTTTTTT. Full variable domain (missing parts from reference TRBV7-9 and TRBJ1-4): DTGVSQNPRHKITKRGQNVTFRCDPISEHNRLYWYRQTLGQGPEFLTYFQNEAQLEKSRLLSDRFSAERPKGSFSTLEIQRTEQGDSAMYLCASSVRVGTENEKLFFGSGTQLSVL.

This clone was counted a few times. CDR3 coding DNA: TGTGCCAGCCAAGAGGGTGGGACAGGGAGGGATGGCTACACCTTC. This sequence encodes CASQEGGTGRDGYTF. This chain uses TRBV2 with TRBJ1-2; 9 bases map to TRBD1. The length of the CDR3 is 15 residues. Unmatched junction bases numbered 13, after V lost 8 bases and J lost 6 bases. Germline V gene sequence: CDR1 SNHLY, CDR2 FYNNEI.